This TCR beta chain was recovered during a study of regulatory T cells in long-lasting Graves disease. Points from the study as a whole: Among persistent patients, a larger number of public clonotypes were shared (around 3,000) than among newly diagnosed patients (about 950).

Arm-PCR of CDR3 regions with iRepertoire HTBI primers generated TCR beta libraries. TCRdb reanalysed the multiplex PCR reads using MiXCR and keeps one entry per CDR3 protein. There are about 470,000 distinct CDR3 sequences in the sample; around 20% occur only once, and 6.5% to 10% lies in the top ten. At least ten counts were recorded for this clonotype. No antigen is known for it. Time point denoted: persistent/refractory GD, antithyroid drugs over 5 years with positive TRAb. The TCR library was prepared using RNA isolated from PBMCs. V was trimmed by 11 bases and J by 3 bases, leaving 11 bases between them. The CDR3 spans 11 residues. Per the germline V gene, CDR1 is MDHEN and CDR2 is SYDVKM.

The material was peripheral blood mononuclear cells (PBMCs), obtained when the disease was refractory, from a patient treated with antithyroid drugs. The source is a female donor with Graves disease. V is TRBV28 and J is TRBJ2-7, with D uncertain. The CDR3 nucleotides are TGTGCCGGATCGTGGGGCTACGAGCAGTACTTC. This encodes CAGSWGYEQYF.